The source of this T cell receptor beta chain is a study of cytomegalovirus exposure and HLA in healthy donors. The V end was cut by 0 bases, the J end by 0 bases, with 7 bases between. The CDR3 length is 15 residues. CDR1 SGHRS and CDR2 YFSETQ come from the germline V gene. Primers for the PCR totalled 60 Vbeta and 13 Jbeta. The assay was immunoSEQ multiplex PCR, and TCRdb's table has in-frame clones only and misses some. Here the sample spans about 170,000 clones, about 85% being singletons. The chain recombines TRBV5-1 with TRBJ2-1; weak D call: TRBD2 (5 bases). Sequenced sample: PBMCs. This sequence was found in a boy aged 2-15 years in good health and CMV-seronegative. In DNA, the CDR3 is TGCGCCAGCAGCTTGGGGGAGTTCTCCTACAATGAGCAGTTCTTC. Translated: CASSLGEFSYNEQFF.